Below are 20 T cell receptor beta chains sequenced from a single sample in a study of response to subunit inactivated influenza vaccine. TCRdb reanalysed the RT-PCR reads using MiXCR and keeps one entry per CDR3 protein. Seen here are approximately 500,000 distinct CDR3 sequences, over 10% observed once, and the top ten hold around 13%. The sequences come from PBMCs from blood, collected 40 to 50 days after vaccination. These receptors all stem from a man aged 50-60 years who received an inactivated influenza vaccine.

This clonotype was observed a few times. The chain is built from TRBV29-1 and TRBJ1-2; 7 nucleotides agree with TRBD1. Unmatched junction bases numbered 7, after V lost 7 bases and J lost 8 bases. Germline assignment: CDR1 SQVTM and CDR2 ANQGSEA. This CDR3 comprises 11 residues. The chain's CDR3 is CSGTGVEGYTF. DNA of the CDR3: TGCAGCGGTACAGGGGTGGAGGGCTACACCTTC. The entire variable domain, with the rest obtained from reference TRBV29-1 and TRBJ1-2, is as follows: SAVISQKPSRDICQRGTSLTIQCQVDSQVTMMFWYRQQPGQSLTLIATANQGSEATYESGFVIDKFPISRPNLTFSTLTVSNMSPEDSSIYLCSGTGVEGYTFGSGTRLTVV.

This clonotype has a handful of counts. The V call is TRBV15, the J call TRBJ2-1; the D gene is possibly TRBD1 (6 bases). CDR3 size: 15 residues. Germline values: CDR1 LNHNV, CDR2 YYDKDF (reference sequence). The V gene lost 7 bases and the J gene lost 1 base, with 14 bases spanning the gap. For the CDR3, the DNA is TGTGCCACCACCGATCCGACAGGTTCCTACAATGAGCAGTTCTTC. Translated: CATTDPTGSYNEQFF.

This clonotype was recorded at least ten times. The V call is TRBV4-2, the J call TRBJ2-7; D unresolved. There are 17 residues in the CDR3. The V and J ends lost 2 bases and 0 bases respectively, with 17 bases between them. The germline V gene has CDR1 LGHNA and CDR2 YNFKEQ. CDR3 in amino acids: CASSQTQSSFSSYEQYF. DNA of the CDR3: TGTGCCAGCAGCCAAACCCAGTCGTCTTTCAGCTCCTACGAGCAGTACTTC.

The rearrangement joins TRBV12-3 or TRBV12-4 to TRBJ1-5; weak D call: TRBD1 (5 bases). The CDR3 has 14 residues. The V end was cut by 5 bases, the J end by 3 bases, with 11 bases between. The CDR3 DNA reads TGTGCCAGCAGTACCCGGGACCTCAATCAGCCCCAGCATTTT. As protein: CASSTRDLNQPQHF.

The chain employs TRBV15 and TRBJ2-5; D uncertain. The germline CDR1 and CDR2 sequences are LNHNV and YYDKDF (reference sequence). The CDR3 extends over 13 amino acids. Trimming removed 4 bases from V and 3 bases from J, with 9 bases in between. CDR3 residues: CATSKSVEETQYF. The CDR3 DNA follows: TGTGCCACCAGCAAGTCGGTCGAAGAGACCCAGTACTTC.

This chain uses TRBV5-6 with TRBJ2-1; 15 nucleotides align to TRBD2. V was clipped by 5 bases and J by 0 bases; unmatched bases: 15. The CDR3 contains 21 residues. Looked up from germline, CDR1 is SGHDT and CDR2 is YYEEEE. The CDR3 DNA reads TGTGCCAGCAGTCGGACTAGCGGGAGGGCCCCTTGGATAAGCTCCTACAATGAGCAGTTCTTC. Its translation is CASSRTSGRAPWISSYNEQFF.

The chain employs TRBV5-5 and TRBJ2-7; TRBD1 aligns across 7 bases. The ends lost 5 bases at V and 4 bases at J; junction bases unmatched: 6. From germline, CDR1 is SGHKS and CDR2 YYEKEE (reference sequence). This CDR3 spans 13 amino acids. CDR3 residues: CASSRQGQYEQYF. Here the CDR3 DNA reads TGTGCCAGCAGTCGACAGGGCCAATACGAGCAGTACTTC.

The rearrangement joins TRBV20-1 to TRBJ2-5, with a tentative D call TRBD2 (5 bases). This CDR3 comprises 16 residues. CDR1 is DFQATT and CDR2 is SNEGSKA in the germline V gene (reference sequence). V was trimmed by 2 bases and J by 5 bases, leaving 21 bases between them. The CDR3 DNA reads TGCAGTGCTAGAAACGGAGTAGGTGGGAGTGGGGAGACCCAGTACTTC. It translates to CSARNGVGGSGETQYF.

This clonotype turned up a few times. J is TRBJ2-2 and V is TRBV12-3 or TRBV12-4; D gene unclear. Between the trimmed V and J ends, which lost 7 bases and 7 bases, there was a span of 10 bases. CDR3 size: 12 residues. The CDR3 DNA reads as TGTGCCAGCACCCTCTGGTTCGGGGAGCTGTTTTTT. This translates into CASTLWFGELFF.

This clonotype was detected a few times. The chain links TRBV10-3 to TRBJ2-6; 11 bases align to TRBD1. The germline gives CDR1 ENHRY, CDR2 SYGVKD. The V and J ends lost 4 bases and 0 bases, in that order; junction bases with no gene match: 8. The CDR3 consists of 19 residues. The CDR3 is CAISGTGGARLSGANVLTF. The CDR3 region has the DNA TGTGCCATCAGTGGGACAGGGGGCGCAAGGCTCTCTGGGGCCAACGTCCTGACTTTC.

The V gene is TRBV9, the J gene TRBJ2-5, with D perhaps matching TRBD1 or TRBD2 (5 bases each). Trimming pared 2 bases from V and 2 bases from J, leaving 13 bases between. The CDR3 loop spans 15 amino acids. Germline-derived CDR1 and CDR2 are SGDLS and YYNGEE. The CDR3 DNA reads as TGTGCCAGCAGCGTCTTCGAGGGGCGGCAAGAGACCCAGTACTTC. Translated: CASSVFEGRQETQYF.

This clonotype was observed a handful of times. Written as DNA, the CDR3 is TGCAGTGCTCAGACTAGCGGGAGGGCCAGGATTGGTGAGCAGTTCTTC. Protein: CSAQTSGRARIGEQFF. The chain recombines TRBV20-1 with TRBJ2-1; TRBD2 matches 14 bases. J lost 9 bases, V lost 5 bases, and 12 bases had no gene match. The germline V gene has CDR1 DFQATT and CDR2 SNEGSKA (reference sequence). The CDR3 length is 16 residues.

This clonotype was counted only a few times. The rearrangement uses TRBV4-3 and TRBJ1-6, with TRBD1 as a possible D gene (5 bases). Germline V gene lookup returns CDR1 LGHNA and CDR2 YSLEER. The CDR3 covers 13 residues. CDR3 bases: TGCGATCCGCGGGGGTCCTATGGTTCACCCCTCCACTTT. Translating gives CDPRGSYGSPLHF.

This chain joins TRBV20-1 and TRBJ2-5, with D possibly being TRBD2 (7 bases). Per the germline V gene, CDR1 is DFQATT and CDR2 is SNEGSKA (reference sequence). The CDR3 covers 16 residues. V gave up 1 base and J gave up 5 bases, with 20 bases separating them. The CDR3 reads CSARVGIGGAVETQYF. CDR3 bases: TGCAGTGCTAGAGTGGGAATTGGGGGGGCCGTCGAGACCCAGTACTTC.

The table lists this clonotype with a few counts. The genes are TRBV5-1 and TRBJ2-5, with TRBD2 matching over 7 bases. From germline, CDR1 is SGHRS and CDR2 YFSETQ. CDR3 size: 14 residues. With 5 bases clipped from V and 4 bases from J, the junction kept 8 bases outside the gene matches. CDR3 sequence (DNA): TGCGCCAGCAGTCTTAGACTAGCTTCAGAGACCCAGTACTTC. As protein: CASSLRLASETQYF.

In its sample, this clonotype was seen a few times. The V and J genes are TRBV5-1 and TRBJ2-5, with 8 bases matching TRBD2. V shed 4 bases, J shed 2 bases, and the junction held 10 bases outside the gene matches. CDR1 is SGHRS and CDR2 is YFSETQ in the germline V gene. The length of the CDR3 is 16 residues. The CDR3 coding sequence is TGCGCCAGCAGCGTTTCAACCGGGACTAGACAAGAGACCCAGTACTTC. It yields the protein CASSVSTGTRQETQYF.

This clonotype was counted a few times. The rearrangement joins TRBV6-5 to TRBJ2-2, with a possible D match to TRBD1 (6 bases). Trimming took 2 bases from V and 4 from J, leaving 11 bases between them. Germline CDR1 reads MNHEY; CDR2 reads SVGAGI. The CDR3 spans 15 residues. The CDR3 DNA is TGTGCCAGCAGTTACGGGCAGGGGCCCACCGGGGAGCTGTTTTTT. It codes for CASSYGQGPTGELFF.

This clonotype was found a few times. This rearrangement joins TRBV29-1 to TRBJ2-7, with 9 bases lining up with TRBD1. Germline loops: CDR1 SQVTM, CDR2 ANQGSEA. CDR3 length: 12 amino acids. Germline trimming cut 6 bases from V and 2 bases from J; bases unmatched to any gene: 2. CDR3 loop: CSVGDRAYEQYF. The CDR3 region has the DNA TGCAGCGTAGGGGACAGGGCCTACGAGCAGTACTTC.

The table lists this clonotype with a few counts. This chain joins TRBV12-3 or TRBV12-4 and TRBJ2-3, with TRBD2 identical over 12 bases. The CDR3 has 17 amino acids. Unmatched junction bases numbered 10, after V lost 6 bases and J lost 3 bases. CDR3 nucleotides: TGTGCCAGCAGCAACCCTGGACTAGCGGGAAGTACAGATACGCAGTATTTT. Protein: CASSNPGLAGSTDTQYF.

CDR3 amino acids: CASSLRRVEQFF. In DNA, the CDR3 is TGTGCCAGCAGCCTCCGCAGGGTTGAGCAGTTCTTC. The chain employs TRBV28 and TRBJ2-1; D is possibly TRBD1 (5 bases). This CDR3 has 12 residues. Germline V gene sequence: CDR1 MDHEN, CDR2 SYDVKM. V shed 6 bases and J shed 9 bases, with 12 bases lying between them.